This entry lists 4 T cell receptor beta chains sequenced from one sample in a study of a mutant IDH1 vaccine in newly diagnosed glioma. The sample's time point: baseline, week 1 (first vaccination visit). Treatment noted: pre-vaccination baseline after standard-of-care therapy. Here immunoSEQ multiplex PCR was the method, and the copy in TCRdb shows in-frame clones only, minus some. The data show 30,000 to 40,000 clones, roughly 90% seen once. Sequencing used PBMCs, obtained from a glioma patient treated with radiotherapy, temozolomide or both. The origin of the receptors is a young man with glioma.

The chain couples TRBV19 to TRBJ1-5; 8 positions agree with TRBD1. CDR1 LNHDA and CDR2 SQIVND come from the germline V gene (reference sequence). The CDR3 spans 15 residues. The V gene end was trimmed by 3 bases and the J gene end by 0 bases; junction bases not matched to a gene: 1. The CDR3 here is CASSIGQGSNQPQHF. The CDR3 nucleotides are TGTGCCAGTAGTATCGGACAGGGTAGCAATCAGCCCCAGCATTTT.

The CDR3 sequence is CASSGGSGNQPQHF. The CDR3, as DNA: TGTGCCAGCTCCGGGGGTTCGGGCAATCAGCCCCAGCATTTT. The genes are TRBV18 and TRBJ1-5, with D perhaps TRBD1 (5 bases). CDR3 length: 14 residues. Germline lookup yields CDR1 KGHSH and CDR2 LQKENI. The ends were cut back, 6 bases at V and 2 bases at J, with 11 bases in the middle.

The V call is TRBV7-2, the J call TRBJ1-2; the D gene is possibly TRBD1 (6 bases). Germline values: CDR1 SGHTA, CDR2 FQGNSA. The CDR3 loop spans 18 amino acids. Trimming shortened V by 5 bases and J by 6 bases, and 28 bases separated the two germline ends. CDR3 sequence: CASSTVGGGRPIVDGYTF. CDR3 coding DNA: TGTGCCAGCAGCACCGTTGGCGGGGGGCGACCCATCGTTGATGGCTACACCTTC.

The V gene is TRBV7-3, the J gene TRBJ2-2; the D is unclear. CDR3 length equals 12 residues. V was clipped by 8 bases and J by 7 bases, with 11 bases between them. The germline gives CDR1 SGHTA, CDR2 FQGTGA. The CDR3 loop is CASSPRLGELFF. The CDR3 DNA reads TGTGCCAGCTCCCCTCGTCTCGGGGAGCTGTTTTTT.